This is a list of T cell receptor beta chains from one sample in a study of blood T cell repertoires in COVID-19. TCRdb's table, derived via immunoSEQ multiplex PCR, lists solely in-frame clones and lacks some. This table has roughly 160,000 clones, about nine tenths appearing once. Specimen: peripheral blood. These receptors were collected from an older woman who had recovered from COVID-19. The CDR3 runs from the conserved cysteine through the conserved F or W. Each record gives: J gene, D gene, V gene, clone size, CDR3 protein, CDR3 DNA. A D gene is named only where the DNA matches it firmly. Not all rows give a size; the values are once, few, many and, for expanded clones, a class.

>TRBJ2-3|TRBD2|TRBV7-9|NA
CASSSTFLAGSTDTQYF
TGTGCCAGCAGCTCCACATTCTTAGCGGGGAGCACAGATACGCAGTATTTT
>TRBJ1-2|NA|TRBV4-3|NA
CASSQGGLFPNYGYTF
TGCGCCAGCAGCCAGGGAGGCCTATTCCCTAACTATGGCTACACCTTC
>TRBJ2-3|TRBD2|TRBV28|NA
CASSLIAGAYTDTQYF
TGTGCCAGCAGTTTAATAGCGGGGGCGTACACAGATACGCAGTATTTT
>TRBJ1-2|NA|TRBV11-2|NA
CASSLIGANYGYTF
TGTGCCAGCAGCTTAATAGGGGCTAACTATGGCTACACCTTC
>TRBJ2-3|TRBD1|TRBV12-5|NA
CASGLGQGATDTQYF
TGTGCTAGTGGTTTGGGCCAGGGGGCCACAGATACGCAGTATTTT
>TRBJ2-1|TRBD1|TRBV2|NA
CASSPGTGYNEQFF
TGTGCCAGCAGTCCCGGGACAGGGTACAATGAGCAGTTCTTC
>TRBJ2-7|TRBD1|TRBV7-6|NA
CASSLGSLTGGYEQYF
TGTGCCAGCAGCTTAGGATCACTCACAGGGGGCTACGAGCAGTACTTC
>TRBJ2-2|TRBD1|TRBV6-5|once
CASSPNYRGAGELFF
TGTGCCAGCAGTCCCAACTACAGGGGGGCCGGGGAGCTGTTTTTT
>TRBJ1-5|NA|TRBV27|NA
CASSIQGYNQPQHF
TGTGCCAGCAGCATACAGGGATACAATCAGCCCCAGCATTTT
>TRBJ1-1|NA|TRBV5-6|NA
CASSFDTNTEAFF
TGTGCCAGCAGCTTCGACACCAACACTGAAGCTTTCTTT
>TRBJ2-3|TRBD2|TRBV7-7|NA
CASSQNTGGDTQYF
TGTGCCAGCAGCCAAAATACGGGGGGGGATACGCAGTATTTT
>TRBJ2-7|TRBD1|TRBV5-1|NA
CASSRGGQGTYEQYF
TGCGCCAGCAGCCGAGGCGGACAGGGCACCTACGAGCAGTACTTC
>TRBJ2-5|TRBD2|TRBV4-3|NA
CASSQDTAGGSLETQYF
TGCGCCAGCAGCCAAGACACCGCGGGGGGCTCCTTAGAGACCCAGTACTTC
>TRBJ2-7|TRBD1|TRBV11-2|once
CASSLGTAYEQYF
TGTGCCAGCAGCCTAGGGACAGCCTACGAGCAGTACTTC
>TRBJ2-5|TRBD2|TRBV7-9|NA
CASSEARGGVETQYF
TGTGCCAGCAGCGAGGCGCGGGGGGGCGTCGAGACCCAGTACTTC
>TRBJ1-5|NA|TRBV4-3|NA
CASSQEAGKGGQPQHF
TGCGCCAGCAGCCAAGAAGCAGGGAAGGGTGGTCAGCCCCAGCATTTT
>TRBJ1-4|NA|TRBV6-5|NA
CASSYSRGKDEKLFF
TGTGCCAGCAGTTACTCGAGGGGGAAGGATGAAAAACTGTTTTTT
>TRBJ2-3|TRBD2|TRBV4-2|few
CASSRRLAGIASTDTQYF
TGTGCCAGCAGCCGCCGACTAGCGGGGATTGCTAGCACAGATACGCAGTATTTT
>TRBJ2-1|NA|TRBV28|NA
CASSSRSGSDNEQFF
TGTGCCAGCAGTTCTCGGTCGGGGTCGGACAATGAGCAGTTCTTC
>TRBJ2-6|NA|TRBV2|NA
CASNSVPGANVLTF
TGTGCCAGCAATTCAGTACCTGGGGCCAACGTCCTGACTTTC
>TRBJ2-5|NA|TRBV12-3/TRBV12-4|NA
CSSQTMVGETQYF
TGTTCCTCCCAGACTATGGTGGGGGAGACCCAGTACTTC
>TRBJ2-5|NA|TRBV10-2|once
CASSDTRAETQYF
TGCGCCAGCAGTGATACCAGGGCAGAGACCCAGTACTTC
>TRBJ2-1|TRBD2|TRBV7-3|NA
CASSAAGVNEQFF
TGTGCCAGCAGCGCCGCGGGAGTGAATGAGCAGTTCTTC
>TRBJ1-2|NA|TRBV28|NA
CASSLPGDGYTF
TGTGCCAGCAGTTTACCGGGGGATGGCTACACCTTC
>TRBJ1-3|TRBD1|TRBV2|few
CASSGQGRGTGNTIYF
TGTGCCAGCAGCGGACAGGGGCGCGGAACTGGAAACACCATATATTTT
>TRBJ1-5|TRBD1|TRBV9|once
CASSPQGQLNQPQHF
TGTGCCAGCAGCCCACAGGGGCAGCTTAATCAGCCCCAGCATTTT
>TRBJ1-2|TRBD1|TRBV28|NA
CASSFDRVYGYTF
TGTGCCAGCAGTTTCGACAGGGTCTATGGCTACACCTTC
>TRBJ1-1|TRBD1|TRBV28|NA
CASTTGQVFKAFF
TGTGCCAGCACCACTGGACAGGTTTTTAAAGCTTTCTTT
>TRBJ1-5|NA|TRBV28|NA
CASSLGGAGQPQHF
TGTGCCAGCAGTTTAGGGGGGGCTGGGCAGCCCCAGCATTTT
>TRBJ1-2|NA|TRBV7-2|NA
CASSPLPGQNYGYTF
TGTGCCAGCAGCCCACTCCCAGGACAGAACTATGGCTACACCTTC
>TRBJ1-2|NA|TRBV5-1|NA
CASGQEGGYYGYTF
TGCGCCAGCGGCCAGGAGGGGGGGTACTATGGCTACACCTTC
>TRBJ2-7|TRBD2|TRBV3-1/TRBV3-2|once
CASSQASGGVPFYEQYF
TGTGCCAGCAGCCAAGCCAGCGGGGGGGTCCCATTCTACGAGCAGTACTTC
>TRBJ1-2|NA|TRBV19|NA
CASRRPRSGVYGYTF
TGTGCCAGCCGGCGACCAAGATCGGGAGTCTATGGCTACACCTTC
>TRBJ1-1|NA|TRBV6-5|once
CASSSPGGTLNTEAFF
TGTGCCAGCAGTTCACCCGGGGGAACATTGAACACTGAAGCTTTCTTT
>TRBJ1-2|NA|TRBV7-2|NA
CASSPQPGNYGYTF
TGTGCCAGCAGCCCGCAGCCGGGAAACTATGGCTACACCTTC
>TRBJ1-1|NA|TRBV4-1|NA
CASSDGQGMGTEAFF
TGCGCCAGCAGCGACGGGCAGGGGATGGGCACTGAAGCTTTCTTT
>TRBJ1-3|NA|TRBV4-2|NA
CASSQDPLEGESSGNTIYF
TGTGCCAGCAGCCAAGATCCACTAGAGGGGGAGAGCTCTGGAAACACCATATATTTT
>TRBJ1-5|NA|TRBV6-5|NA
CASGKTHQPQHF
TGTGCCAGCGGCAAGACTCATCAGCCCCAGCATTTT